Each of the 11 T cell receptor beta chains below was sequenced from the same sample in a study of T-cell memory formation after mild COVID-19. TCRdb re-called the 5' RACE reads with MiXCR, one entry per CDR3 protein. The sample holds over 350,000 distinct CDR3 sequences; roughly 15% are singletons and the top ten take about 22%. The sequencing sample was made of PBMCs or a T cell subset sorted from them (not recorded which). These receptor sequences come from a man aged 18-30 years who had mild COVID-19 (a few samples of this study predate the infection). Cell type and time point are not known.

The chain couples TRBV20-1 to TRBJ2-7; a possible D gene is TRBD2 (6 bases). The CDR3 is made up of 13 amino acids. V shed 2 bases and J shed 1 base, with 9 bases lying between them. Germline V gives CDR1 DFQATT, CDR2 SNEGSKA (reference sequence). The CDR3 is CSARRGGSYEQYF. CDR3 sequence (DNA): TGCAGTGCTAGAAGAGGAGGGTCCTACGAGCAGTACTTC.

The genes are TRBV28 and TRBJ2-6, with TRBD1 identical over 11 bases. V shed 8 bases, J shed 2 bases, and the junction held 11 bases outside the gene matches. The CDR3 runs to 18 residues. Germline V CDR1 and CDR2: MDHEN, SYDVKM. DNA for the CDR3: TGTGCCAGCTGTCTCCGGGACAGGGGGAGTGCTGGGGCCAACGTCCTGACTTTC. This codes for CASCLRDRGSAGANVLTF.

The rearrangement joins TRBV6-2 or TRBV6-3 to TRBJ2-5; no firm D call. V gave up 6 bases and J gave up 1 base, with 12 bases separating them. Germline values: CDR1 MNHEY, CDR2 SVGEGT. This CDR3 spans 14 amino acids. CDR3 bases: TGTGCCAGCAGAATGCAGGCATTCCAAGAGACCCAGTACTTC. It codes for CASRMQAFQETQYF.

The chain combines TRBV10-3 with TRBJ2-7; no firm D call. This CDR3 region has 12 residues. The germline V and J ends were trimmed by 2 bases and 6 bases, with 8 bases remaining between them. The germline V gene encodes CDR1 ENHRY and CDR2 SYGVKD. DNA for the CDR3: TGTGCCATCAGTGAGGGTTGGGGCGAGCAGTACGTC. It is translated as CAISEGWGEQYV.

V gene TRBV6-5 combines with J gene TRBJ2-5, with a tentative D call TRBD2 (6 bases). CDR1 is MNHEY, CDR2 SVGAGI, per germline. V shed 5 bases and J shed 4 bases, with 14 bases lying between them. The CDR3 totals 14 residues. The CDR3 nucleotides are TGTGCCAGCAGTGTCCGACTAGGAACAGAGACCCAGTACTTC. Protein: CASSVRLGTETQYF.

This rearrangement joins TRBV27 to TRBJ2-7, with 8 bases aligning to TRBD2. This CDR3 comprises 15 residues. V shed 6 bases, J shed 1 base, and the junction held 8 bases outside the gene matches. Germline CDR1 reads MNHEY; CDR2 reads SMNVEV (reference sequence). In DNA, the CDR3 is TGTGCCAGCAGGACAATAGCGGGGCTTTCCTACGAGCAGTACTTC. Residues: CASRTIAGLSYEQYF.

The chain employs TRBV20-1 and TRBJ2-1; D could derive from TRBD1 or TRBD2 (5 bases each). V was pared by 0 bases and J by 8 bases, with 20 bases between. The CDR3 is 16 residues long. Germline V gene sequence: CDR1 DFQATT, CDR2 SNEGSKA (reference sequence). DNA for the CDR3: TGCAGTGCTAGAGATCGCCGGGACCCGGAGGACGATGAGCAGTTCTTC. Translation: CSARDRRDPEDDEQFF.

The chain combines TRBV18 with TRBJ1-2; 8 nucleotides match TRBD1. With V trimmed by 4 bases and J by 2 bases, 6 bases remained unmatched. Looked up from germline, CDR1 is KGHSH and CDR2 is LQKENI. CDR3 length: 15 amino acids. CDR3 DNA sequence: TGTGCCAGCTCACAGGGACAGGCTCTCAACTATGGCTACACCTTC. This sequence encodes CASSQGQALNYGYTF.

This clonotype was observed at least ten times. The chain couples TRBV5-1 to TRBJ2-1; the match to TRBD1 covers 10 bases. There are 13 residues in the CDR3. Losses at the gene ends were 3 bases for V and 7 bases for J; bases not matched to a gene: 1. Germline CDR1 and CDR2: SGHRS and YFSETQ. The CDR3 DNA is TGCGCCAGCAGCTCGGGACAGGGGAATGAGCAGTTCTTC. This encodes CASSSGQGNEQFF.

This clonotype was counted ten times or more. The chain is built from TRBV7-9 and TRBJ2-3; TRBD2 is a possible D gene (6 bases). The germline V and J ends were trimmed by 5 bases and 5 bases, with 17 bases remaining between them. Per the germline V gene, CDR1 is SEHNR and CDR2 is FQNEAQ (reference sequence). This CDR3 is 15 amino acids long. The CDR3 sequence is CASSGGGVSGDTQYF. For the CDR3, the DNA is TGTGCCAGCAGCGGTGGCGGGGTGTCAGGAGATACGCAGTATTTT.

This clonotype occurred a few times. The V and J genes are TRBV19 and TRBJ1-5; no definite D call. The CDR3 is 16 residues long. Germline V gene sequence: CDR1 LNHDA, CDR2 SQIVND (reference sequence). Trimming stripped 5 bases from V and 2 bases from J, with 16 bases between. CDR3 protein: CASSFYSRSRNQPQHF. CDR3 in DNA: TGTGCCAGTAGTTTTTACAGTCGTTCGCGCAATCAGCCCCAGCATTTT.